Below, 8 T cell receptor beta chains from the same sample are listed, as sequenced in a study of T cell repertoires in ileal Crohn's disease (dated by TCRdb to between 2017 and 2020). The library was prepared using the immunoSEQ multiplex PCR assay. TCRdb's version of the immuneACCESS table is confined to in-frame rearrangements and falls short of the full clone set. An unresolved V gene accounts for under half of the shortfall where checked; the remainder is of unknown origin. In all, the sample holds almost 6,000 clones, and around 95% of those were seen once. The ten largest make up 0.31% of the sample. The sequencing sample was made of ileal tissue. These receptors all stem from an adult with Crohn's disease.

The CDR3 protein is CASSETGRGEKLFF. In DNA, the CDR3 is TGTGCCAGCAGTGAAACAGGGAGGGGTGAAAAACTGTTTTTT. V usage is TRBV6-1 and J usage is TRBJ1-4; possibly TRBD1 for D (6 bases). Looked up from germline, CDR1 is MNHNS and CDR2 is SASEGT. Trimming shortened V by 2 bases and J by 7 bases, and 11 bases separated the two germline ends. The CDR3 extends over 14 amino acids.

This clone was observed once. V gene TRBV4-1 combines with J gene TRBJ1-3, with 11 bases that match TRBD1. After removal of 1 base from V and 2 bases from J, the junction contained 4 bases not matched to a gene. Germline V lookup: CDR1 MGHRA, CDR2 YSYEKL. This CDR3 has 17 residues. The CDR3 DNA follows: TGCGCCAGCAGCCAAGGCCCGGGACAGGGGGCTGGAAACACCATATATTTT. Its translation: CASSQGPGQGAGNTIYF.

CDR3 coding DNA: TGTGCCAGCAGTTTACGGGGCACAGGGCCCTCACCCCTCCACTTT. It yields the protein CASSLRGTGPSPLHF. The chain couples TRBV27 to TRBJ1-6, with D possibly being TRBD1 (6 bases). The CDR3 runs to 15 residues. Germline V gives CDR1 MNHEY, CDR2 SMNVEV (reference sequence). V was shortened by 2 bases and J by 10 bases, with 15 bases between the two germline ends.

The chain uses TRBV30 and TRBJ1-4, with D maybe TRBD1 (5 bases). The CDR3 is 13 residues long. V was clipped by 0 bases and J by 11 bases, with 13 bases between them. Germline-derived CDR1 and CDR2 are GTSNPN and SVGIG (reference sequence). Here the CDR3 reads CAWSVRGPQKLFF. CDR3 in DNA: TGTGCCTGGAGTGTAAGGGGCCCACAGAAACTGTTTTTT. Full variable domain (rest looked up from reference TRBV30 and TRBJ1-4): SQTIHQWPATLVQPVGSPLSLECTVEGTSNPNLYWYRQAAGRGLQLLFYSVGIGQISSEVPQNLSASRPQDRQFILSSKKLLLSDSGFYLCAWSVRGPQKLFFGSGTQLSVL.

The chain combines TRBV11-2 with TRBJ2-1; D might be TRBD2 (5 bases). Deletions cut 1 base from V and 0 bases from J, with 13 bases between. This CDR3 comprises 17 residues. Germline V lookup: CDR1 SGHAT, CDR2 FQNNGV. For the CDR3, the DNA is TGTGCCAGCAGCTTAGTGCCGGGGATAAGCTCCTACAATGAGCAGTTCTTC. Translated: CASSLVPGISSYNEQFF.

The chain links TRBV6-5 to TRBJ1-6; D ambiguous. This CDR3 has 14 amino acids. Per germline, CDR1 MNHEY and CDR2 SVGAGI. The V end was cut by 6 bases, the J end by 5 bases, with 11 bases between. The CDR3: CASRGPLNNSPLHF. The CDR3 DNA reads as TGTGCCAGCAGGGGCCCTCTTAATAATTCACCCCTCCACTTT.

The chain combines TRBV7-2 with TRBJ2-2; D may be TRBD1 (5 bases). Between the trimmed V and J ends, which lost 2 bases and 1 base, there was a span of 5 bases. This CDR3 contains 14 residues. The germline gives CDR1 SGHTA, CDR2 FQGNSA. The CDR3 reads CASSLQGNTGELFF. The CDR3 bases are TGTGCCAGCAGCTTACAGGGGAACACCGGGGAGCTGTTTTTT.

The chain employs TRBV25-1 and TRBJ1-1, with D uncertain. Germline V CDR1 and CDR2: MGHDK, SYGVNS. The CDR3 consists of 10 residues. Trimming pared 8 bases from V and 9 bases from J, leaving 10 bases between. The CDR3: CASARDKAFF. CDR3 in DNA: TGTGCCAGCGCGCGGGATAAAGCTTTCTTT.